This TCR beta chain was obtained from a study of OX40 agonist ivuxolimab in advanced cancers. The CDR3 sequence is 14 residues long. The germline gives CDR1 LGHNA, CDR2 YSLEER. V gave up 0 bases and J gave up 3 bases, with 5 bases separating them. TCRdb keeps only in-frame clones here, not all; method: immunoSEQ multiplex PCR. Here the sample spans about 46,000 clones, 82% being singletons. The chain has TRBV4-3 and TRBJ2-2; D is uncertain. This material consisted of CD4+ or CD8+ T cells sorted from blood, taken in a trial of the OX40 agonist ivuxolimab. This sequence was found in an adult with an advanced solid tumor such as melanoma, head and neck, liver or kidney cancer. CDR3 coding DNA: TGCGCCAGCAGCCAAGACAGCTACACCGGGGAGCTGTTTTTT. Amino acid sequence: CASSQDSYTGELFF.